Listed below are T cell receptor beta chains from one sample, sequenced in a study of control samples from healthy donors and cancer patients. Assay: immunoSEQ multiplex PCR; the TCRdb copy retains only in-frame clones and omits some. The data show 95,000 to 130,000 clones, around 87% seen once. The sequencing input was PBMCs. The receptors stem from a woman between 50 and 59 years old with colorectal cancer. CDR3s include the opening cysteine and the closing phenylalanine or tryptophan. The D gene is left open where the match is weak. Some rows have no size entry. The others give once, few or many, or a class for an expanded clone.

J | D | length | size | V | CDR3 | DNA
TRBJ2-5 | . | 15 | . | TRBV2 | CASSEGAGREETQYF | TGTGCCAGCAGTGAGGGGGCAGGGAGGGAAGAGACCCAGTACTTC
TRBJ1-1 | TRBD1 | 13 | . | TRBV19 | CAMKGQGDTEAFF | TGTGCCATGAAGGGACAGGGTGACACTGAAGCTTTCTTT
TRBJ2-2 | . | 14 | . | TRBV4-2 | CASSQDGGPGELFF | TGTGCCAGCAGCCAAGATGGGGGACCCGGGGAGCTGTTTTTT
TRBJ2-7 | . | 14 | once | TRBV27 | CASSLWAGSYEQYF | TGTGCCAGCAGTTTATGGGCGGGATCCTACGAGCAGTACTTC
TRBJ2-7 | TRBD1 | 14 | . | TRBV11-1 | CASSAQGAGYEQYF | TGTGCCAGCAGCGCCCAGGGGGCCGGCTACGAGCAGTACTTC
TRBJ2-5 | TRBD2 | 17 | . | TRBV7-6 | CASSLDAGGRFWETQYF | TGTGCCAGCAGCTTAGACGCGGGGGGAAGGTTTTGGGAGACCCAGTACTTC
TRBJ2-1 | TRBD1 | 16 | . | TRBV4-2 | CASSQDMDRGYNEQFF | TGTGCCAGCAGCCAAGATATGGACAGGGGATACAATGAGCAGTTCTTC
TRBJ2-2 | . | 16 | . | TRBV30 | CASGLLLPANTGELFF | TGTGCCTCCGGACTGCTACTCCCGGCGAACACCGGGGAGCTGTTTTTT
TRBJ1-5 | . | 13 | . | TRBV12-3/TRBV12-4 | CASSLFENQPQHF | TGTGCCAGCAGTTTATTCGAGAATCAGCCCCAGCATTTT
TRBJ1-2 | . | 19 | . | TRBV4-1 | CASSQPGQATGASNYGYTF | TGCGCCAGCAGCCAACCAGGGCAAGCGACGGGCGCCTCTAACTATGGCTACACCTTC
TRBJ1-5 | . | 15 | . | TRBV1 | CTSSRDTNSNQPQHF | TGCACCAGCAGTCGCGACACAAATAGCAATCAGCCCCAGCATTTT
TRBJ1-5 | TRBD1 | 16 | . | TRBV5-1 | CASSLEGGGGNQPQHF | TGCGCCAGCAGCTTGGAAGGAGGGGGCGGCAATCAGCCCCAGCATTTT
TRBJ1-6 | TRBD1 | 15 | . | TRBV14 | CASSPGTGGNSPLHF | TGTGCCAGCAGCCCCGGGACAGGGGGAAATTCACCCCTCCACTTT
TRBJ1-3 | . | 13 | . | TRBV30 | CAWNIAGGNTIYF | TGTGCCTGGAACATCGCGGGGGGAAACACCATATATTTT
TRBJ2-5 | TRBD2 | 18 | . | TRBV7-6 | CASSLVRTSGGNQETQYF | TGTGCCAGCAGCTTAGTTAGGACTAGCGGGGGAAACCAAGAGACCCAGTACTTC
TRBJ1-5 | . | 14 | . | TRBV4-1 | CASSTVGGNQPQHF | TGCGCCAGCAGCACAGTCGGGGGAAATCAGCCCCAGCATTTT
TRBJ2-3 | TRBD2 | 16 | . | TRBV4-2 | CASSRNLAGGSDTQYF | TGTGCCAGCAGCCGGAACCTGGCGGGGGGCTCGGATACGCAGTATTTT
TRBJ1-1 | . | 13 | . | TRBV3-1/TRBV3-2 | CASSRSFFTEAFF | TGTGCCAGCAGCCGCTCCTTTTTCACTGAAGCTTTCTTT
TRBJ1-5 | . | 13 | . | TRBV28 | CASMSRSNQPQHF | TGTGCCAGCATGTCCCGGAGCAATCAGCCCCAGCATTTT
TRBJ2-2 | TRBD2 | 14 | . | TRBV7-3 | CASSRGLAAGELFF | TGTGCCAGCAGCCGGGGACTAGCCGCCGGGGAGCTGTTTTTT
TRBJ1-1 | . | 14 | . | TRBV6-5 | CASSYSPLIAEAFF | TGTGCCAGCAGTTACAGCCCCTTAATCGCTGAAGCTTTCTTT
TRBJ1-5 | TRBD1 | 15 | . | TRBV6-5 | CASMEGAIGNQPQHF | TGTGCCAGCATGGAGGGGGCGATCGGCAATCAGCCCCAGCATTTT
TRBJ1-5 | . | 13 | few | TRBV30 | CAWSVAGSQPQHF | TGTGCCTGGAGTGTAGCGGGAAGTCAGCCCCAGCATTTT
TRBJ2-2 | . | 15 | . | TRBV13 | CASSFGQGRTGELFF | TGTGCCAGCAGCTTCGGGCAGGGACGAACCGGGGAGCTGTTTTTT